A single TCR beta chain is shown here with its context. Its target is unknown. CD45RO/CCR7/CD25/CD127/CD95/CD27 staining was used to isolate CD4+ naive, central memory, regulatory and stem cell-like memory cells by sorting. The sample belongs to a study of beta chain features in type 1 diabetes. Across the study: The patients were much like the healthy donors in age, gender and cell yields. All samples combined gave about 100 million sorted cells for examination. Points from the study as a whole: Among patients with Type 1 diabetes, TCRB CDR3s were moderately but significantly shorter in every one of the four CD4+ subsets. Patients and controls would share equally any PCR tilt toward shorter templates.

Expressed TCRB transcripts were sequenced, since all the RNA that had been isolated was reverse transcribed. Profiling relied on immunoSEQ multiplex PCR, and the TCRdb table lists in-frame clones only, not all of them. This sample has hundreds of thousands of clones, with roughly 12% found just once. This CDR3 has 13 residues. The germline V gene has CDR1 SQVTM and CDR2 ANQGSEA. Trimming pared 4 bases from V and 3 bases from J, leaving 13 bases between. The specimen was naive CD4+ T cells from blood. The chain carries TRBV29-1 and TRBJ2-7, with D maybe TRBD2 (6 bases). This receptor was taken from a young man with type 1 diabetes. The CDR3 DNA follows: TGCAGCGTTGCACTCTGGGGGGACTACGAGCAGTACTTC. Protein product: CSVALWGDYEQYF.